Listed below are T cell receptor beta chains from one sample, sequenced in a study of T cells in Graves' hyperthyroidism and ophthalmopathy. TCRdb itself ran the multiplex PCR reads through MiXCR, one entry per CDR3 protein. The data contain approximately 330,000 distinct CDR3 sequences, 18% of them singletons. Sequencing was carried out using blood. These receptors were collected from a woman between 50 and 59 years old with Graves' hyperthyroidism. The CDR3 runs from the conserved cysteine through the conserved F or W. D genes are given only for firm matches. Clone size is shown for a subset of rows, as once, few, many or a class of expanded clone.

TRBV5-1	NA	TRBJ1-2	NA	CATGTDGYSNYGYTF	TGCGCCACCGGAACCGACGGCTACTCTAACTATGGCTACACCTTC
TRBV2	NA	TRBJ1-5	few	CASRGTYSNQPQHF	TGTGCCAGCCGGGGCACCTATAGCAATCAGCCCCAGCATTTT
TRBV20-1	TRBD2	TRBJ2-1	few	CSARDYRLAATRTDEQFF	TGCAGTGCTAGAGATTACCGACTAGCGGCGACTCGGACCGATGAGCAGTTCTTC
TRBV10-1	NA	TRBJ2-2	NA	CASSQRPHRNTGELFF	TGTGCCAGCAGTCAGCGCCCCCACCGGAACACCGGGGAGCTGTTTTTT
TRBV11-2	NA	TRBJ2-5	many	CASSALGWKQETQYF	TGTGCCAGCAGCGCCCTTGGATGGAAACAAGAGACCCAGTACTTC
TRBV6-1	NA	TRBJ1-5	many	CASSTRAGNQPQHF	TGTGCCAGCAGTACAAGGGCGGGTAATCAGCCCCAGCATTTT
TRBV7-9	NA	TRBJ2-7	few	CASSLARTAYEQYF	TGTGCCAGCAGCTTAGCAAGGACAGCCTACGAGCAGTACTTC
TRBV12-3/TRBV12-4	TRBD2	TRBJ2-6	NA	CASRRLAGVLSGANVLTF	TGTGCCAGCCGCCGACTAGCGGGAGTACTCTCTGGGGCCAACGTCCTGACTTTC
TRBV12-5	TRBD1	TRBJ1-2	NA	CASGLPSTGEMLGYTF	TGTGCTAGTGGTTTGCCGAGCACAGGGGAGATGCTTGGCTACACCTTC
TRBV3-1	NA	TRBJ1-1	many	CASSQVGGFTEAFF	TGTGCCAGCAGCCAAGTTGGGGGGTTCACTGAAGCTTTCTTT
TRBV3-1	NA	TRBJ1-4	NA	CASSEQDNEKLFF	TGTGCCAGCAGTGAACAGGATAATGAAAAACTGTTTTTT
TRBV20-1	NA	TRBJ1-2	NA	CSASEAYGYTF	TGCAGTGCTAGTGAGGCCTATGGCTACACCTTC
TRBV3-1	NA	TRBJ1-1	many	CASSQERGEAFF	TGTGCCAGCAGCCAAGAACGGGGGGAAGCTTTCTTT
TRBV20-1	NA	TRBJ1-2	many	CSARDFGAGFDGYTF	TGCAGTGCTAGAGACTTCGGGGCGGGGTTCGATGGCTACACCTTC
TRBV10-3	NA	TRBJ1-5	NA	CAISEPSGANQPQHF	TGTGCCATCAGTGAGCCGAGTGGGGCCAATCAGCCCCAGCATTTT
TRBV6-1	NA	TRBJ2-7	few	CASSSPQVGYEQYF	TGTGCCAGCAGTTCCCCCCAGGTGGGCTACGAGCAGTACTTC
TRBV6-1	NA	TRBJ1-3	few	CASSPGASGNTIYF	TGTGCCAGCAGTCCAGGGGCCTCTGGAAACACCATATATTTT
TRBV12-3/TRBV12-4	TRBD1	TRBJ1-2	many	CASSRQGANYGYTF	TGTGCCAGCAGTAGACAGGGCGCGAACTATGGCTACACCTTC
TRBV3-1	NA	TRBJ2-6	NA	CASSLTFSSGANVLTF	TGTGCCAGCAGCCTGACATTCAGCTCTGGGGCCAACGTCCTGACTTTC
TRBV28	NA	TRBJ1-4	many	CASSRNEKLFF	TGTGCCAGCAGTAGAAATGAAAAACTGTTTTTT
TRBV20-1	NA	TRBJ2-1	many	CSARDRASWVNEQFF	TGCAGTGCTAGAGATAGGGCTAGCTGGGTCAATGAGCAGTTCTTC
TRBV5-1	NA	TRBJ2-1	NA	CASSLGLASTSNEQFF	TGCGCCAGCAGCCTGGGATTGGCGTCGACTAGTAATGAGCAGTTCTTC
TRBV20-1	NA	TRBJ2-1	NA	CSARTAMARQGDNEQFF	TGCAGTGCTAGGACGGCGATGGCGCGCCAGGGAGACAATGAGCAGTTCTTC
TRBV3-1	NA	TRBJ1-1	many	CASSPDPFTEAFF	TGTGCCAGCAGCCCGGACCCTTTCACTGAAGCTTTCTTT
TRBV3-1	NA	TRBJ2-3	many	CASSQGGPTGGTQYF	TGTGCCAGCAGCCAAGGTGGCCCTACAGGAGGTACGCAGTATTTT
TRBV27	TRBD2	TRBJ2-3	many	CASSPEGTSGGPSTDTQYF	TGTGCCAGCAGTCCGGAAGGGACTAGCGGGGGTCCTAGCACAGATACGCAGTATTTT
TRBV5-5	NA	TRBJ2-5	NA	CASSSQGTQGTQYF	TGTGCCAGCAGCTCCCAGGGGACCCAAGGGACCCAGTACTTC
TRBV20-1	NA	TRBJ2-6	few	CSAPQRTAGANVLTF	TGCAGTGCTCCCCAACGGACAGCTGGGGCCAACGTCCTGACTTTC
TRBV6-1	NA	TRBJ1-5	many	CASSEHGGGAFNQPQHF	TGTGCCAGCAGTGAGCATGGAGGGGGGGCCTTTAATCAGCCCCAGCATTTT
TRBV20-1	NA	TRBJ1-2	few	CSAREQGSDGYTF	TGCAGTGCTAGGGAACAGGGTTCGGATGGCTACACCTTC
TRBV19	NA	TRBJ2-3	once	CASSIVHGGADTQYF	TGTGCCAGTAGTATAGTGCACGGGGGCGCCGATACGCAGTATTTT
TRBV30	TRBD2	TRBJ2-5	many	CASSRGAGEETQYF	TGTGCCTCCTCCCGGGGAGCGGGAGAAGAGACCCAGTACTTC
TRBV19	NA	TRBJ1-2	NA	CASSPQGDGYTF	TGTGCCAGTAGTCCACAGGGAGACGGCTACACCTTC
TRBV2	NA	TRBJ1-5	few	CASRPGAGASQPQHF	TGTGCCAGCAGGCCCGGGGCAGGGGCGAGTCAGCCCCAGCATTTT
TRBV27	NA	TRBJ2-1	NA	CASTGDYNEQFF	TGTGCCAGCACGGGGGATTACAATGAGCAGTTCTTC
TRBV30	TRBD1	TRBJ2-5	NA	CACDRGIETQYF	TGTGCCTGCGACAGGGGTATTGAGACCCAGTACTTC
TRBV29-1	NA	TRBJ2-1	few	CSVERRIDTVIYNEQFF	TGCAGCGTTGAACGCAGGATCGATACTGTTATCTACAATGAGCAGTTCTTC
TRBV3-1	NA	TRBJ2-1	few	CASSLGIRSMAFF	TGTGCCAGCAGCTTAGGAATAAGGTCAATGGCGTTCTTC
TRBV6-1	NA	TRBJ1-2	NA	CASSRDLTAKDYGYTF	TGTGCCAGCAGTAGAGACTTGACAGCCAAAGACTATGGCTACACCTTC
TRBV11-2	NA	TRBJ2-5	NA	CASSIDGYRQETQYF	TGTGCCAGTAGTATAGACGGATACCGCCAAGAGACCCAGTACTTC
TRBV9	NA	TRBJ2-1	NA	CASSVATTYNEQFF	TGTGCCAGCAGCGTAGCCACCACCTACAATGAGCAGTTCTTC
TRBV29-1	NA	TRBJ2-6	NA	CSVRGVGDHDWSGANALTF	TGCAGCGTTAGGGGGGTGGGGGACCATGACTGGTCTGGGGCCAACGCCCTGACTTTC
TRBV7-2	NA	TRBJ1-4	few	CASSLAGWREKLFF	TGTGCCAGCAGCTTAGCCGGGTGGCGGGAAAAACTGTTTTTT
TRBV20-1	TRBD2	TRBJ2-7	few	CSLLLESGSVPYEQYF	TGCAGTCTTCTTCTAGAAAGCGGGAGTGTCCCCTACGAGCAGTACTTC
TRBV7-6	NA	TRBJ1-1	NA	CASSLAEAGGAFF	TGTGCCAGCAGCTTAGCGGAAGCAGGTGGAGCTTTCTTT
TRBV3-1	TRBD1	TRBJ2-2	many	CASSFDDRGPTNTGELFF	TGTGCCAGCAGCTTCGATGACAGGGGACCCACAAACACCGGGGAGCTGTTTTTT
TRBV3-1	NA	TRBJ2-3	NA	CASSQGVPADTQYF	TGTGCCAGCAGCCAAGGGGTCCCGGCAGATACGCAGTATTTT
TRBV19	NA	TRBJ1-1	few	CASSIWGPNTEAFF	TGTGCCAGTAGTATATGGGGGCCCAACACTGAAGCTTTCTTT
TRBV6-1	TRBD1	TRBJ2-2	NA	CANQDRDGIGELFF	TGTGCCAACCAGGACAGGGATGGGATCGGGGAGCTGTTTTTT
TRBV6-1	NA	TRBJ2-5	NA	CASSRFGLDQETQYF	TGTGCCAGCAGCAGGTTTGGGCTAGACCAAGAGACCCAGTACTTC
TRBV4-1	NA	TRBJ1-1	NA	CASTRQALNTEAFF	TGCGCCAGCACCAGACAGGCTTTGAACACTGAAGCTTTCTTT
TRBV28	NA	TRBJ1-1	NA	CASSITGRNTGAFF	TGTGCCAGCAGTATCACAGGGAGGAACACTGGAGCTTTCTTT
TRBV9	TRBD2	TRBJ2-2	NA	CASKTSGTGELFF	TGTGCCAGCAAGACTAGCGGTACCGGGGAGCTGTTTTTT
TRBV7-2	NA	TRBJ1-5	NA	CASSTEYQPQHF	TGTGCCAGCAGCACGGAGTATCAGCCCCAGCATTTT